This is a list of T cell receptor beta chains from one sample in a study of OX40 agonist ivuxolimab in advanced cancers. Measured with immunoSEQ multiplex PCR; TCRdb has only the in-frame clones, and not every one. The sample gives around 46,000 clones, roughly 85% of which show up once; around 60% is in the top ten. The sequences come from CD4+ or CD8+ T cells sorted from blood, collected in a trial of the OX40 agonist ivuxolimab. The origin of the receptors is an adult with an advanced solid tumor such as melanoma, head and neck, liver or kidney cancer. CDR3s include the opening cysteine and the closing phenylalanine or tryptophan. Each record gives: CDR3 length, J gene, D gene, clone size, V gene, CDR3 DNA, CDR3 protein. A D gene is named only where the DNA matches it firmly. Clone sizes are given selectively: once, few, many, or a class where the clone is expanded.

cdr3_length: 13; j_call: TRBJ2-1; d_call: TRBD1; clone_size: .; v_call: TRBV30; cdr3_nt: TGTGCCTGGAGGACAGGGTTACGGCATGAGCAGTTCTTC; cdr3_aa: CAWRTGLRHEQFF
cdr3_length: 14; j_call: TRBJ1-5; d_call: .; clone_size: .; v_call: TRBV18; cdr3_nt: TGTGCCAGCTCACCCCCGAATAGCAATCAGCCCCAGCATTTT; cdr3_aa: CASSPPNSNQPQHF
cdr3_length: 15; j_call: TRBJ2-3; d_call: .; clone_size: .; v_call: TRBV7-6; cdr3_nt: TGTGCCAGCAGCTTATTTGCGGGAAGTTCAGATACGCAGTATTTT; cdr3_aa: CASSLFAGSSDTQYF
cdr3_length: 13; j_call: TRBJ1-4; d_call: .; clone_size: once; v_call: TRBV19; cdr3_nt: TGTGCCAGTAGCCCGTATGGGCCCGAAAAACTGTTTTTT; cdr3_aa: CASSPYGPEKLFF
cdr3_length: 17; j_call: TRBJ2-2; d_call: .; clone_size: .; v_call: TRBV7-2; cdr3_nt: TGTGCCAGCAGCTTAGAGGAGGGCTTCCAGAACACCGGGGAGCTGTTTTTT; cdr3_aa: CASSLEEGFQNTGELFF
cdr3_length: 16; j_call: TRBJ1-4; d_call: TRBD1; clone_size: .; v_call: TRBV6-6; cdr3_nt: TGTGCCAGCAGTTCCATGGGACAGTCGGATAATGAAAAACTGTTTTTT; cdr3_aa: CASSSMGQSDNEKLFF
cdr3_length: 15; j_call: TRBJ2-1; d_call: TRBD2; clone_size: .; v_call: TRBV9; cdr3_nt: TGTGCCAGCAGCGTAGGTGCTAGCGGGAGTTATGAGCAGTTCTTC; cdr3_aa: CASSVGASGSYEQFF
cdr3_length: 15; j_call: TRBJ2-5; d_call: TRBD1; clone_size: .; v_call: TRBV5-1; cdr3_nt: TGCGCCAGCAGCTTGGTTACAGGGGGCTTTGAGACCCAGTACTTC; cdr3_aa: CASSLVTGGFETQYF
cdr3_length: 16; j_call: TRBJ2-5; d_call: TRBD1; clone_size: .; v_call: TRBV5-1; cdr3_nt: TGCGCCAGCAGCTTGGCGTATACAGGGGGCTGGGAGACCCAGTACTTC; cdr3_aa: CASSLAYTGGWETQYF
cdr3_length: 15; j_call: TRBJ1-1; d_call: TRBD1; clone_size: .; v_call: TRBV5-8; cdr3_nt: TGTGCCAGCAGCCGGGGCAGGGGGTTTAACACTGAAGCTTTCTTT; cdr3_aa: CASSRGRGFNTEAFF
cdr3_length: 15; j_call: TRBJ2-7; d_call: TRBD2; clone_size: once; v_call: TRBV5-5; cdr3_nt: TGTGCCAGCAGCTTGGCTTTGACTAGCCCCTACGAGCAGTACTTC; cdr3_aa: CASSLALTSPYEQYF
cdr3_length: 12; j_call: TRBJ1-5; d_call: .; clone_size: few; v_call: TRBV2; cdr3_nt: TGTGCCAGCAGTGAGGCTAGTCAGCCCCAGCATTTT; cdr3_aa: CASSEASQPQHF
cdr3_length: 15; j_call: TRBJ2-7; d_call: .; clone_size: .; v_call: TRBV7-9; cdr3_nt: TGTGCCAGCGGGAGGCAGGGAGACGTTTTCTACGAGCAGTACTTC; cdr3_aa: CASGRQGDVFYEQYF
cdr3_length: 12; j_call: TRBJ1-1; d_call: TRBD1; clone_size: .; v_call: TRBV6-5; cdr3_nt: TGTGCCAGCCACAGGGGGCTAGGGGAAGCTTTCTTT; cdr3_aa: CASHRGLGEAFF
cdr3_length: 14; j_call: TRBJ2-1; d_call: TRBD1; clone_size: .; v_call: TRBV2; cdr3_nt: TGTGCCAGCAATGGACAGGCCTCTTACAATGAGCAGTTCTTC; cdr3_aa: CASNGQASYNEQFF
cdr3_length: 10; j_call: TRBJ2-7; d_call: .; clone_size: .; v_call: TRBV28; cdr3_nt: TGTGCCAGCAGCCGGTACGAGCAGTACTTC; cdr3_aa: CASSRYEQYF
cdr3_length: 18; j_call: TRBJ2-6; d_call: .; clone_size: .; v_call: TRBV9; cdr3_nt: TGTGCCAGCAGTGAATCAACCCCAGGCCGGCTGGGAGCCAACGTCCTGACTTTC; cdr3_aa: CASSESTPGRLGANVLTF
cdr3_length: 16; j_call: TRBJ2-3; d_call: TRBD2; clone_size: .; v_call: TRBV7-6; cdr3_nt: TGTGCCAGCAGCTCTAGTCTAGCGGGGGGGACAGATACGCAGTATTTT; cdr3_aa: CASSSSLAGGTDTQYF
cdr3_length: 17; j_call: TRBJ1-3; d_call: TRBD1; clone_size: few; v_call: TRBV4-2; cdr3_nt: TGTGCCAGCAGCCAAGATGGGACAGGCTTCTCTGGAAACACCATATATTTT; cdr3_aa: CASSQDGTGFSGNTIYF
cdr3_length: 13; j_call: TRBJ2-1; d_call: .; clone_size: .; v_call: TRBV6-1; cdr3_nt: TGTGCCAGCAGTGCAACCCCCGGGTCCGAGCAGTTCTTC; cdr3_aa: CASSATPGSEQFF
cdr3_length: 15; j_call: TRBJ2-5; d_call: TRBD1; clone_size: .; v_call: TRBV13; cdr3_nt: TGTGCCAGCAGCTGGGGACAGGGGGAAGGAGAGACCCAGTACTTC; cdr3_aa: CASSWGQGEGETQYF
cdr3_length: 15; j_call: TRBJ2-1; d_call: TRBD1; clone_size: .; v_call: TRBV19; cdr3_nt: TGTGCCAGTAGTAGGGGGACAGGGGTTATCAATGAGCAGTTCTTC; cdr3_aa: CASSRGTGVINEQFF
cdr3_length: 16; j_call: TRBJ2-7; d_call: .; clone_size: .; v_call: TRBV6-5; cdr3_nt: TGTGCCAGCAGTTACTCGAGAACGGAGGGGGGCTACGAGCAGTACTTC; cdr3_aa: CASSYSRTEGGYEQYF
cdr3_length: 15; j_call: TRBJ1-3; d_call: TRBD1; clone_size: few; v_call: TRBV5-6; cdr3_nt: TGTGCCAGCAGCTTGCAGGGGGCGCCAGGAAACACCATATATTTT; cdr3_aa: CASSLQGAPGNTIYF
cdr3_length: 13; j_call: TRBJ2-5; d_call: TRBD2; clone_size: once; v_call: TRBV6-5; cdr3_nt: TGTGCCTCCCTAGCGGGGGGAGGAGAGACCCAGTACTTC; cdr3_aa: CASLAGGGETQYF
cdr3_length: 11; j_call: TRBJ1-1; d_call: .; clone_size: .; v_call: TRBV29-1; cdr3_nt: TGCAGCGTGGGCGAAGACACTGAAGCTTTCTTT; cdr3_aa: CSVGEDTEAFF
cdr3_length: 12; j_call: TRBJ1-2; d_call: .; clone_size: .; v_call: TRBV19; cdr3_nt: TGTGCCAGTAGTGTGCGCGGTGTGGGCTACACCTTC; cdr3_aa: CASSVRGVGYTF
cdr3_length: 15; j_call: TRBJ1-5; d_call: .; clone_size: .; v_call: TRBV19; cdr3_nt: TGTGCCAGTAGTCCGACAGGTCATAGCAATCAGCCCCAGCATTTT; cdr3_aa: CASSPTGHSNQPQHF
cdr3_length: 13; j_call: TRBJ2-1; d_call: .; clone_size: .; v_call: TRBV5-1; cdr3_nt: TGCGCCAGCAGCTTGGGGACAGCTAATGAGCAGTTCTTC; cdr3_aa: CASSLGTANEQFF
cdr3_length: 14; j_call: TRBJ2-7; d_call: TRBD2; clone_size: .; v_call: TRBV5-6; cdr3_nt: TGTGCCAGCAGCCACGGGACTAGCGGGTACGAGCAGTACTTC; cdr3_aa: CASSHGTSGYEQYF
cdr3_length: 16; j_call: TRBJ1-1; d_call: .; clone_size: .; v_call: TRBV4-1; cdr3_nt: TGCGCCAGCAGCCAAAGGCTTCCTAGAATGAACACTGAAGCTTTCTTT; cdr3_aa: CASSQRLPRMNTEAFF
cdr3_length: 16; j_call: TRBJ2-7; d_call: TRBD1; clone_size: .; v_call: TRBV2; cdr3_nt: TGTGCCAGCAGTGTCGGGACAGGACTGATCTATTACGAGCAGTACTTC; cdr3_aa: CASSVGTGLIYYEQYF
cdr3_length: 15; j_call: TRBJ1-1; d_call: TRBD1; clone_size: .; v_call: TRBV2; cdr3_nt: TGTGCCAGCAGTGGAGACAGGGTGTCTAACACTGAAGCTTTCTTT; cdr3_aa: CASSGDRVSNTEAFF
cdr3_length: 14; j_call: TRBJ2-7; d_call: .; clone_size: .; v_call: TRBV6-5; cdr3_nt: TGTGCCAGCAGTTACGGGGGGGCCCCCTACGAGCAGTACTTC; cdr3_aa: CASSYGGAPYEQYF
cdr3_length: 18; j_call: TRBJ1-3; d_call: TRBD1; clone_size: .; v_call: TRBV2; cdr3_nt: TGTGCCAGCAGGGCGGTGGGGGCCGGCGCAGGGGGCGCGAACACCATATATTTT; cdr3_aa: CASRAVGAGAGGANTIYF
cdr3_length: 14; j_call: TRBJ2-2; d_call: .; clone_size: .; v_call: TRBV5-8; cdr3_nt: TGTGCCAGCAGCTCCTCTCTTAACACCGGGGAGCTGTTTTTT; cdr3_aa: CASSSSLNTGELFF
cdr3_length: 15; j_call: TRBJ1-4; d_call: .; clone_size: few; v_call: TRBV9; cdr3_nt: TGTGCCAGCAGCGTAGGGAGGGGGACTAATGAAAAACTGTTTTTT; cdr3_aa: CASSVGRGTNEKLFF